These T cell receptor beta chains were read from a single sample in a study of regulatory T cells in long-lasting Graves disease. TCRdb recomputed calls from the multiplex PCR reads with MiXCR, one row per CDR3 protein. The repertoire holds 420,000 or so distinct CDR3 sequences, with about 16% as singletons. In addition, the sample was reused for a study of T cells in Graves' hyperthyroidism and ophthalmopathy.

This sample comprised peripheral blood mononuclear cells (PBMCs), obtained at new diagnosis, from a patient treated with antithyroid drugs. The receptors come from a woman aged 18-29 years with Graves disease. The CDR3 runs from the conserved cysteine through the conserved F or W. A D gene is named only where the DNA matches it firmly. The size field is filled for only some rows; it gives once, few, many or a size class.

d_call j_call cdr3_length clone_size v_call cdr3_nt cdr3_aa
TRBD1 TRBJ1-2 15 many TRBV28 TGTGCCAGCAGTTCGGGAGGAGGGGGCAGTTATGGCTACACCTTC CASSSGGGGSYGYTF
NA TRBJ2-3 11 many TRBV28 TGTGCCAGCACCAGCCTGGATACGCAGTATTTT CASTSLDTQYF
NA TRBJ2-1 13 many TRBV6-2/TRBV6-3 TGTGCCAGCAGCACCGGGGCAGGCAATGAGCAGTTCTTC CASSTGAGNEQFF
TRBD2 TRBJ2-5 15 few TRBV4-3 TGCGCCAGCAGCCAAGGGGGACTAGCGAAAGAGACCCAGTACTTC CASSQGGLAKETQYF
NA TRBJ2-1 16 many TRBV14 TGTGCCAGCAGCCACCTAGGGCTAAGCTCCTACAATGAGCAGTTCTTC CASSHLGLSSYNEQFF
TRBD1 TRBJ1-1 14 NA TRBV3-1 TGTGCCAGCAGCCTTGGGACAGACTACACTGAAGCTTTCTTT CASSLGTDYTEAFF
NA TRBJ1-1 13 NA TRBV6-5 TGTGCCAGCAGTTATCTCCAGGGGATTGAAGCTTTCTTT CASSYLQGIEAFF
NA TRBJ2-1 15 many TRBV4-3 TGCGCCAGCAGCCAAGGCAAATACAATAGCTATGAGCAGTTCTTC CASSQGKYNSYEQFF
NA TRBJ2-3 15 NA TRBV5-1 TGCGCCAGCAGCTTGGGGCCTTCAAGCACAGATACGCAGTATTTT CASSLGPSSTDTQYF
NA TRBJ1-5 15 few TRBV28 TGTGCCAGCAGTTTACGCGGCGGGGCGAATCAGCCCCAGCATTTT CASSLRGGANQPQHF
TRBD1 TRBJ2-1 17 NA TRBV2 TGTGCCAGCAGCTCAGAACCGGGACAGGGCAACTACAATGAGCAGTTCTTC CASSSEPGQGNYNEQFF
NA TRBJ2-3 14 NA TRBV7-6 TGTGCCAGCAGCTTACCGGAGGGCCGAAATACGCAGTATTTT CASSLPEGRNTQYF
TRBD2 TRBJ2-2 15 many TRBV11-2 TGTGCCAGCAGCTTGTCTAGCGGGAGCGCCGGGGAGCTGTTTTTT CASSLSSGSAGELFF
TRBD1 TRBJ2-5 13 few TRBV5-6 TGTGCCAGCAACTGGGACAGGCAAGAGACCCAGTACTTC CASNWDRQETQYF
NA TRBJ2-1 13 many TRBV12-3/TRBV12-4 TGTGCCAGCCGGGAAAGAGCCTACAATGAGCAGTTCTTC CASRERAYNEQFF
NA TRBJ1-5 15 NA TRBV5-5 TGTGCCAGCAGCTGGGTTTCTCAGGGCAATCAGCCCCAGCATTTT CASSWVSQGNQPQHF
NA TRBJ2-7 16 many TRBV3-2 TGTGCCAGCAGCCGACCCCGGGGGCTAGCGGCCTACGAGCAGTACTTC CASSRPRGLAAYEQYF
TRBD1 TRBJ1-5 13 NA TRBV27 TGTGCCAGCGGGGACAGGGGCAATCAGCCCCAGCATTTT CASGDRGNQPQHF
NA TRBJ2-3 15 many TRBV12-3/TRBV12-4 TGTGCCAGCAGATCAGGGGCCTTTTGGACAGATACGCAGTATTTT CASRSGAFWTDTQYF
NA TRBJ1-3 14 NA TRBV19 TGTGCCAGTACTCGACGCAATCTGGGAAACACCATATATTTT CASTRRNLGNTIYF
NA TRBJ2-5 14 many TRBV28 TGTGCCAGCAGTCGACCTAGATCCGGAGAGACCCAGTACTTC CASSRPRSGETQYF
NA TRBJ2-7 18 many TRBV11-2 TGTGCCAGCAGCTTAGAAGCCCCATCCCGTTCCAGCTCCTACGAGCAGTACTTC CASSLEAPSRSSSYEQYF
TRBD1 TRBJ1-1 15 many TRBV18 TGTGCCAGCTCACCAGTGGACAGGGGAGACACTGAAGCTTTCTTT CASSPVDRGDTEAFF
NA TRBJ2-1 16 NA TRBV24-1 TGTGCCACCAGTGATCCCTTTAGCGTTGGCGGGAATGAGCAGTTCTTC CATSDPFSVGGNEQFF
TRBD1 TRBJ2-5 15 few TRBV9 TGTGCCAGCAGCGGAGAGACAGGGAACCAAGAGACCCAGTACTTC CASSGETGNQETQYF
NA TRBJ1-1 11 many TRBV3-1 TGTGCCAGCAGCCAGTCAAGGGAAGCTTTCTTT CASSQSREAFF
NA TRBJ2-5 12 many TRBV11-2 TGTGCCAGCCGGTGGGTCCAAGAGACCCAGTACTTC CASRWVQETQYF
TRBD2 TRBJ2-5 20 many TRBV12-3/TRBV12-4 TGTGCCAGCAGTTTAAGCCCCTCTTATGGACTAGCGGGAGGCAAAGAGACCCAGTACTTC CASSLSPSYGLAGGKETQYF